A single sample is the source of the 3 T cell receptor beta chains below, sequenced in a study of molecular identifiers for immune sequencing clone quantification. One entry per CDR3 protein, called by TCRdb with MiXCR from the PCR reads. In the table there are over 35,000 distinct CDR3 sequences, 24% of which are singletons. The sample was naive CD8+ T cells from blood, with Jurkat cell RNA spiked in. The subset denotes: FACS-sorted CD8+CD4-CCR7+CD45RA+ naive T cells. Receptor source: a human donor in good health. Some libraries in this study had Jurkat cell RNA spiked in.

This clonotype appeared a few times. The chain is built from TRBV6-5 and TRBJ2-1, with a tentative D call TRBD2 (5 bases). V was clipped by 2 bases and J by 7 bases, with 9 bases between them. CDR1 and CDR2 (germline): MNHEY, SVGAGI. The CDR3 sequence is 13 residues long. CDR3 amino acids: CASSYDSGNEQFF. The CDR3 DNA sequence: TGTGCCAGCAGTTACGATTCGGGGAATGAGCAGTTCTTC.

A word on this clonotype: Since a much larger clone is just one base distant, this may be a read error. The rearrangement joins TRBV9 to TRBJ2-1; D may be TRBD1 (6 bases). The CDR3 spans 14 residues. The germline V gene encodes CDR1 SGDLS and CDR2 YYNGEE. With 4 bases removed from V and 12 bases from J, the gap between germline ends came to 20 bases. The CDR3 sequence is CASSPRDIRHGQFF. The CDR3 DNA sequence: TGTGCCAGCAGCCCACGGGACATCCGTCATGGGCAGTTCTTC. The whole variable domain, remainder taken from reference TRBV9 and TRBJ2-1, is DSGVTQTPKHLITATGQRVTLRCSPRSGDLSVYWYQQSLDQGLQFLIQYYNGEERAKGNILERFSAQQFPDLHSELNLSSLELGDSALYFCASSPRDIRHGQFFGPGTRLTVL.

This clonotype appeared many times. The V and J genes are TRBV2 and TRBJ2-5; D is undetermined. Germline V lookup: CDR1 SNHLY, CDR2 FYNNEI. CDR3 length: 15 amino acids. V gave up 2 bases and J gave up 2 bases, with 12 bases separating them. Here the CDR3 DNA reads TGTGCCAGCAGTGAACTCCAGGCGGTACAAGAGACCCAGTACTTC. As protein: CASSELQAVQETQYF.